This T cell receptor beta chain is drawn from a study of blood T cell repertoires in COVID-19. Study context: COVID-19 samples from acute and convalescent phases originated in the United States, Italy and Spain. The analysed material was cDNA or gDNA that came from T cells, B-cell-depleted T cells, or PBMCs.

A Seattle source enrolled patients during active infection and followed them longitudinally. In the study's own analysis: Amplification of reference gene primers provided the estimated nucleated cell counts. Profiled with immunoSEQ multiplex PCR; TCRdb holds only in-frame clones, not every one. V and J calls and clone size come straight from that table; D and trimming were deduced from the DNA. The top ten hold 1.5% to 2% of the sample, which has about 320,000 clones, about 91% seen once. The CDR3 totals 16 residues. V lost 3 bases and J lost 7, with 16 bases in between. From germline, CDR1 is MGHDK and CDR2 SYGVNS.

The chain uses TRBV25-1 and TRBJ2-6, with D possibly TRBD2 on 6 matching bases. Source material: peripheral blood. This clonotype originated in a woman aged 25-40 years with COVID-19, enrolled during active disease. The CDR3 DNA is TGTGCCAGCAGTGACTGGGGGGTCGGTGCTGCCAACGTCCTGACTTTC. It is translated as CASSDWGVGAANVLTF.